The 19 T cell receptor beta chains below all came from one sample that was sequenced in a study of shared clonotypes between healthy human individuals. Produced via immunoSEQ multiplex PCR; TCRdb's table is partial and in-frame only. The repertoire consists of some 87,000 clones, with over 60% occurring once and the leading ten covering 50%. The specimen sequenced was memory CD8+ T cells sorted from blood. Subset reported: CD45RO+ cells pooled with CCR7-negative TemRA cells. Receptors originate from a man aged 25 to 45 in good health.

The rearrangement links TRBV2 to TRBJ1-3; D is unclear. Germline CDR1 reads SNHLY; CDR2 reads FYNNEI. This CDR3 region has 12 residues. Trimming stripped 6 bases from V and 3 bases from J, with 6 bases between. The CDR3 loop reads CASSADGNTIYF. The CDR3 DNA reads as TGTGCCAGCAGCGCGGATGGAAACACCATATATTTT.

V and J are TRBV25-1 and TRBJ2-7; no clear D gene. The length of the CDR3 is 11 residues. Germline V gene lookup returns CDR1 MGHDK and CDR2 SYGVNS. V lost 6 bases, J lost 4 bases, and 7 bases lay in between. This chain's CDR3 is CASSPHYEQYF. The CDR3 DNA is TGTGCCAGCAGCCCACATTACGAGCAGTACTTC.

The gene calls are TRBV18 and TRBJ1-1; D is unclear. The CDR3 is 12 residues long. Germline V CDR1 and CDR2: KGHSH, LQKENI. Trimming pared 2 bases from V and 8 bases from J, leaving 9 bases between. The CDR3 region has the DNA TGTGCCAGCTCACCAGAGAGCACCGAAGCTTTCTTT. Its protein product is CASSPESTEAFF.

V gene TRBV5-1 combines with J gene TRBJ2-3, with 7 bases fitting TRBD1. Germline lookup yields CDR1 SGHRS and CDR2 YFSETQ. This CDR3 is built from 16 residues. After removal of 4 bases from V and 6 bases from J, the junction contained 14 bases not matched to a gene. CDR3 nucleotides: TGCGCCAGCAGCAAAACAGGGGTAGGGGCCGCGGATACGCAGTATTTT. Translated, it gives CASSKTGVGAADTQYF.

This chain uses TRBV25-1 with TRBJ2-1; D is ambiguous. V lost 11 bases to trimming and J lost 6 bases, with 17 bases between them. The CDR3 contains 13 residues. Germline assignment: CDR1 MGHDK and CDR2 SYGVNS. The CDR3 is CASTSGLRNEQFF. CDR3 bases: TGTGCCTCGACCTCCGGGCTTCGCAATGAGCAGTTCTTC.

This chain connects TRBV7-2 to TRBJ1-1; D unresolved. Germline lookup yields CDR1 SGHTA and CDR2 FQGNSA. The CDR3 is 12 amino acids. Trimming cost V 5 bases and J 1 base, with 5 bases left between them. CDR3 region: CASSPQNTEAFF. CDR3 coding DNA: TGTGCCAGCAGCCCCCAGAACACTGAAGCTTTCTTT.

This clone has more than one count but fewer than ten. J is TRBJ1-1 and V is TRBV29-1, with no clear D. The CDR3 is 12 residues long. Germline CDR1 SQVTM, CDR2 ANQGSEA. Trimming removed 5 bases from V and 1 base from J, with 8 bases in between. The CDR3 protein is CSVFPANTEAFF. The CDR3 DNA reads TGCAGCGTTTTCCCTGCGAACACTGAAGCTTTCTTT.

This sequence joins TRBV14 and TRBJ2-1; possible D gene TRBD2, 5 bases. The CDR3 totals 15 residues. Germline V CDR1 and CDR2: SGHDN, FVKESK. V lost 1 base and J 9 bases, leaving 16 bases between the germline ends. Written as DNA, the CDR3 is TGTGCCAGCAGCCAAGTTAGTGGGAGAGGGTCTGAGCAGTTCTTC. This translates into CASSQVSGRGSEQFF.

This chain uses TRBV27 with TRBJ2-1; TRBD2 matches 10 bases. This CDR3 contains 12 residues. Germline CDR1 is MNHEY and CDR2 is SMNVEV (reference sequence). Germline trimming cut 11 bases from V and 3 bases from J; bases unmatched to any gene: 1. CDR3 region: CASSGGYNEQFF. The CDR3 DNA follows: TGTGCCTCTAGCGGGGGCTACAATGAGCAGTTCTTC.

The V gene is TRBV28, the J gene TRBJ1-5; D remains unclear. In germline, CDR1 is MDHEN, CDR2 SYDVKM. The CDR3 is 16 amino acids. The V gene lost 5 bases and the J gene lost 0 bases, with 14 bases spanning the gap. The CDR3 sequence: CASSTGRWGSNQPQHF. CDR3 DNA sequence: TGTGCCAGCAGTACCGGACGGTGGGGTAGCAATCAGCCCCAGCATTTT.

The chain recombines TRBV27 with TRBJ2-5, with D perhaps matching TRBD1 or TRBD2 (5 bases each). CDR1 and CDR2 from the germline V gene are MNHEY and SMNVEV (reference sequence). The length of the CDR3 is 15 residues. V lost 4 bases and J 4 bases, leaving 16 bases between the germline ends. Here the CDR3 DNA reads TGTGCCAGCAGTTATAGCGAGACAGTCCGAGAGACCCAGTACTTC. This codes for CASSYSETVRETQYF.

The V call is TRBV6-1, the J call TRBJ2-7, with TRBD1 matching over 7 bases. The junction had 11 bases not matched to a gene; V was cut back by 6 bases and J by 3 bases. CDR3 length equals 15 residues. Germline CDR1 reads MNHNS; CDR2 reads SASEGT. The DNA of the CDR3 is TGTGCCAGCAGGGTGACAGGGTCCCTCAGCTACGAGCAGTACTTC. It specifies CASRVTGSLSYEQYF.

At least ten counts were recorded for this clone. The chain uses TRBV13 and TRBJ2-1; TRBD2 aligns across 10 bases. After removal of 4 bases from V and 7 bases from J, the junction contained 7 bases not matched to a gene. Per the germline V gene, CDR1 is PRHDT and CDR2 is FYEKMQ (reference sequence). This CDR3 contains 15 residues. The CDR3 region has the DNA TGTGCCAGCAGCTCTCCTAGCGGGAGTGGGAATGAGCAGTTCTTC. Its protein product is CASSSPSGSGNEQFF.

This clone turned up a few times. CDR3 nucleotide sequence: TGTGCCAGCAGTCAAATAGGGGATGAGCAGTTCTTC. Protein product: CASSQIGDEQFF. The rearrangement joins TRBV27 to TRBJ2-1; D might be TRBD1 (5 bases). This CDR3 spans 12 amino acids. Germline values: CDR1 MNHEY, CDR2 SMNVEV (reference sequence). V lost 5 bases to trimming and J lost 8 bases, with 10 bases between them.

This clone was seen only a few times. The V and J genes are TRBV7-2 and TRBJ2-3; possible D gene TRBD2, 6 bases. The germline V gene has CDR1 SGHTA and CDR2 FQGNSA. V dropped 5 bases and J dropped 2 bases, with 14 bases sitting between them. The CDR3 length is 15 residues. CDR3 nucleotides: TGTGCCAGCAGCCCCAGGGCTAGCGCCACAGATACGCAGTATTTT. Its protein is CASSPRASATDTQYF.

This sequence joins TRBV7-6 and TRBJ2-5; 10 bases are shared with TRBD2. Germline CDR1 SGHVS, CDR2 FNYEAQ. V was clipped by 1 base and J by 3 bases; unmatched bases: 5. This CDR3 has 16 amino acids. CDR3 nucleotides: TGTGCCAGCAGCTTAGGTCTAGCGGGAGTTAAAGAGACCCAGTACTTC. Its protein product is CASSLGLAGVKETQYF.

The V gene is TRBV19, the J gene TRBJ1-2; 9 bases map to TRBD1. Trimming took 6 bases from V and 6 from J; bases not matched to a gene: 5. CDR1 and CDR2 from the germline V gene are LNHDA and SQIVND (reference sequence). The CDR3 runs 13 residues. Written as DNA, the CDR3 is TGTGCCAGTAGCCGGGGACAGGGCCATGGCTACACCTTC. Translated: CASSRGQGHGYTF.

This clone was seen only once. The chain employs TRBV9 and TRBJ2-1; TRBD2 aligns across 9 bases. This CDR3 contains 16 residues. Germline CDR1 SGDLS, CDR2 YYNGEE. V was pared by 0 bases and J by 8 bases, with 9 bases of the junction left unmatched. The CDR3 here is CASSVATGGLADEQFF. In DNA form, the CDR3 reads TGTGCCAGCAGCGTAGCTACGGGGGGACTAGCCGATGAGCAGTTCTTC.

This sequence joins TRBV6-1 and TRBJ1-5; no firm D call. CDR3 length equals 13 residues. The V gene lost 3 bases and the J gene lost 5 bases, with 8 bases spanning the gap. Germline CDR1 is MNHNS and CDR2 is SASEGT. The CDR3 here is CASSDKGHQPQHF. The CDR3 DNA sequence: TGTGCCAGCAGTGATAAAGGTCATCAGCCCCAGCATTTT.